Given below is one TCR beta chain in context. Its antigen is unidentified. V was shortened by 0 bases and J by 7 bases, with 12 bases between the two germline ends. The germline CDR1 and CDR2 sequences are LGHNA and YSLEER. This CDR3 region has 14 residues. This specimen belongs to a study of cytomegalovirus exposure and HLA in healthy donors. Study-level findings and limits: Across donors, sequencing depth was assumed by presence/absence analyses to be roughly uniform.

Both 60 Vbeta primers and 13 Jbeta primers went into the PCR. The protocol was immunoSEQ multiplex PCR, while the TCRdb copy is restricted to in-frame clones and leaves out a portion. The table includes about 75,000 clones, around 82% detected once. This clonotype originated in a man between 18 and 35 years old in good health and CMV-seronegative. Sequenced material: PBMCs. The rearrangement uses TRBV4-3 and TRBJ1-2; possible D gene TRBD1, 6 bases. Written as DNA, the CDR3 is TGCGCCAGCAGCCAAGAGGGCAGGGGAGTTGGCTACACCTTC. Its translation is CASSQEGRGVGYTF.